This T cell receptor beta chain was identified during a study of cytomegalovirus exposure and HLA in healthy donors (dated by TCRdb to about 2017). With respect to the entire study: An earlier analysis of approximately 590 of the donors reported more than 250 Gb of sequence data and roughly 110 million unique TCR beta sequences from 150 million to 200 million T cells. An early release that covered about 600 HLA-typed donors contained approximately 300 gigabases of sequencing data and tens of millions of unique TCR sequences. Of the roughly 430 genotyped donors, approximately 83% fell in the genetic ancestry cluster associated with self-reported Caucasian donors. The study was designed to test whether signatures of past pathogen exposure could be identified by cataloging public T cell receptors. The T cell repertoires of 666 subjects were profiled by immunosequencing and related to cytomegalovirus serostatus. A separate validation cohort of about 110 different subjects was used in addition to the roughly 670-subject first cohort. High-throughput TCR immunosequencing, statistical association of individual TCRs with disease status, and machine learning were combined to predict cytomegalovirus infection status. A later analysis re-analyzed previously published TCR beta repertoires from approximately 670 donors and added high-resolution HLA genotyping to study TCR occurrence patterns. In the later analysis, no new phenotypic data were used to find candidate immune exposures; instead, reliance was placed on TCR beta sequences and their occurrence across donors. An earlier analysis of a few hundred of the donors applied high-throughput TCR beta sequencing to assess whether each TCR beta V gene segment acted as functional or pseudogenic. Donor age, sex, ethnicity and CMV serostatus were compiled alongside the repertoire data. Genome-wide SNP genotypes for about 55% of the roughly 670 donors were used in a later genetic analysis, which treated that subset as a discovery cohort. Every discovery cohort repertoire had been produced on one sequencing platform. HLA typing included class I and class II loci at four-digit resolution. The number of typed donors differed by locus: about 620-630 for A, B, C, DRB1 and DQB1; some 500 for DQA1; around 580 for DPA1; and 450 to 480 for DPB1. Five DR-DQ haplotypes were handled as single units for association and clustering, since linkage in the cohort was strong. Among 300 to 500 genotyped donors of the cohort, an average of approximately 220,000 unique TCR beta nucleotide sequences was sequenced per donor, of which 15% to 20% were non-productive. What the study reported, not specific to this receptor: According to the authors, the approach could potentially be generalized to other disease states and immunological phenotypes. In a later analysis, TCR association rates were found to vary across HLA loci, with the most associated TCRs seen for DRB1 alleles and the fewest for HLA-C alleles. In a later analysis, HLA-associated TCR beta chains showed more clonal expansion and lower generation probabilities than non-associated chains that were equally common. A later analysis reported that several top co-occurrence clusters appeared linked to parvovirus B19, influenza, CMV and Epstein-Barr virus. A later genetic analysis reported fewer N-insertions in productive TCRs among donors in an Asian-associated ancestry cluster than the roughly 690-donor mean. The classifier was reported to diagnose cytomegalovirus status with high specificity and sensitivity in both the original and validation cohorts. The 87-base-pair reads could not distinguish some IMGT-functional V segments, including TRBV6-2 and TRBV6-3, so those segments were excluded. Correlated functional status among segregating V segments might be attributable to linkage disequilibrium, but an unknown experimental factor could not be ruled out. Most TCR sequences were seen in very few donors, while some public TCRs were found in many individuals. The presence/absence analyses assumed that sequencing depth was roughly uniform across donors, and that assumption may not be true. When HLA alleles, especially DR and DQ, strongly co-occurred, attributing TCR associations to individual alleles was difficult. A further reported finding was that TCR beta sequences accurately predicted the HLA-A and HLA-B alleles for most subjects in the first cohort. At a false discovery rate of 0.05, a later analysis linked around 17,000 TCR beta sequences to specific HLA alleles. An earlier analysis of 587 of the donors showed that most TCR beta V segments appeared in productive rearrangements either about 87% or about 30% of the time, which broadly matched IMGT annotations. V-gene and J-gene trimming of TCR beta chains was associated with a missense DCLRE1C variant in a later genetic analysis, and the association was replicated in an independent cohort. For the cohort, immune exposure information was limited to CMV serostatus. Because HLA typing was missing for some donors at each locus, association tests included only the typed subset. Three of the identified cytomegalovirus-associated TCR beta chains were confirmed in vitro to be specific for cytomegalovirus antigens. The sequencing pipeline was judged likely to have produced a cluster of highly shared sequence variants as a technical artifact. Most CMV-associated TCR beta chains appeared to be HLA-restricted in a later analysis, and the HLA associations seemed to be driven largely by CMV exposure. The cohort was sequenced for TCR beta chains only, and without alpha or paired-chain data the features that could be detected were limited. In the study, 150 to 200 TCR beta chains were listed as associated with cytomegalovirus. The earlier analysis of around 600 of the donors excluded some 15 rarely observed V segments, including chromosome 9 orphons, because counts were too low.

About this clone itself: Its antigen is unknown. Qualities for individual bases were not recorded, and no much larger clone is one base off.

Libraries were constructed by the immunoSEQ multiplex PCR assay. A mixture of 60 forward primers for TCR Vbeta segments and 13 reverse primers for TCR Jbeta segments was used in the multiplex PCR. The CDR3 region of rearranged TCR beta genes was amplified from genomic DNA with a multiplex PCR assay. The amplified TCR beta libraries were sequenced on the Illumina HiSeq System as 87-base-pair reads. The study's own analysis went as follows. A later analysis tallied around 82 million unique TCR beta chains across the 700 or so repertoires, and approximately 12 million of those chains were shared by two or more donors. A nearest-neighbor algorithm error-corrected the raw reads and collapsed the reads into unique sequences, merging closely related sequences to remove PCR and sequencing errors. To assign V, D and J gene segments, CDR3 sequences were aligned to IMGT reference sequences. For a sequence to be retained, at least a six-nucleotide match to both a V gene segment and a J gene segment was required. A rearrangement counted as productive if the CDR3 had no stop codons and remained in frame with V and J, and every other rearrangement counted as non-productive. CDR3 was defined by IMGT convention, running from the second conserved V-encoded cysteine to the conserved J-encoded phenylalanine. The earlier analysis of approximately 590 of the donors excluded any sequence lacking an unambiguous match to a single V gene segment. An earlier analysis of approximately 590 of the donors called V segments functional above 56.7% productive rearrangements and segregating when the between-donor standard deviation exceeded 5%. A statistical classification framework was developed to diagnose cytomegalovirus status using the catalog of TCR beta chain sequences. In a later analysis, TCR nucleotide sequences were compared against IMGT/GENE-DB human TR gene sequences so that V and J genes could be assigned. Using the TCRdist pipeline, a later analysis assigned CDR3 sequences along with most-parsimonious VDJ recombination scenarios. In a later analysis, each TCR beta chain was defined by its CDR3 amino acid sequence together with its V-gene family, and reads lacking a unique V-gene family were excluded. As a way to deal with suspected cross-contamination and a sequencing artifact, a later analysis dropped 592 nucleotide sequences that were highly shared and had low generation probability. A later analysis calculated a clonal expansion index for each public chain from normalized within-repertoire ranks of inferred template counts. In a later analysis, generation probabilities were computed with a VDJ recombination model fitted to out-of-frame rearrangements, and the resulting probabilities were checked against IGoR. A later analysis scored TCR-TCR, TCR-HLA and TCR-CMV co-occurrence with hypergeometric tests, applying a repertoire-size bias correction to TCR pairs. In a later analysis, false discovery rates were estimated by permuting HLA or CMV assignments 20 times. A later analysis grouped co-occurring TCRs with DBSCAN, adding TCRdist sequence similarity when clustering within HLA-allele-positive subsets. Co-occurrence clustering excluded repertoires with fewer than 30,000 or more than 120,000 public chains, plus five with anomalous nucleotide sharing. TCRdb took this table from immuneACCESS and kept in-frame rearrangements with V and J called. Such tables lack part of the clones; where checked against another copy, unresolved V genes explain under half of the gap, and the rest is unexplained. From that table come the V and J calls and clone size; the DNA was used to work out D and trimming. The sample yields about 150,000 clones; approximately 80% were counted once. The top ten hold less than 2% of the sample.

In total, roughly 670 healthy bone marrow donors made up the cohort. At the time of sampling, every cohort member was nominally healthy, though immune exposures that went unrecorded were likely present. The donor tested CMV seronegative, placing the donor among the 350 or so seronegative members of the cohort. A peripheral blood sample was collected from each donor, and TCR beta sequencing was performed on peripheral blood mononuclear cells. The Qiagen DNeasy Blood Extraction Kit was used to extract genomic DNA from the blood cell samples. V has 0 bases trimmed and J has 4 bases trimmed; junction bases matching no gene number 6. CDR1 SGHRS and CDR2 YFSETQ are derived from the germline V gene. From cysteine to phenylalanine, the CDR3 is 16 amino acids long. The read is trimmed to its CDR3 DNA, 48 bases read in frame from base 1.

The rearrangement joined TRBV5-1 to TRBJ2-3; 9 bases in the middle match TRBD1. The receptor was isolated from a man in his late teens or twenties in good health and CMV-seronegative. The sample taken for sequencing was PBMCs. The CDR3 loop reads CASSLGGTGLPDTQYF. In nucleotide form, the sequence is TGCGCCAGCAGCTTGGGAGGGACAGGGCTTCCAGATACGCAGTATTTT.